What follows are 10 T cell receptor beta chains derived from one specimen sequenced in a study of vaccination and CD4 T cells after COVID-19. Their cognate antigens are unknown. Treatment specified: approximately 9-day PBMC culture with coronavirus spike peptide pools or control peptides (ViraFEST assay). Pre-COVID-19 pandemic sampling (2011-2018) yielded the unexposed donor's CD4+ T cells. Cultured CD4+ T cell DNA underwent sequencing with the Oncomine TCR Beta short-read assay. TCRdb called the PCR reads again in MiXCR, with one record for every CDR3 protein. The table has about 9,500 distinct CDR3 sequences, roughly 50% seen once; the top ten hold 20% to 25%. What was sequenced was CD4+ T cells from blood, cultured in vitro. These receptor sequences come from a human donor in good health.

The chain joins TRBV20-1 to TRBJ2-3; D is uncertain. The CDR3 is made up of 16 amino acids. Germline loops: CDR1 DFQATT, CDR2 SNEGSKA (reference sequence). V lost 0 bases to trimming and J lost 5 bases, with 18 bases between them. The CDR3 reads CSARDRTRGPGDTQYF. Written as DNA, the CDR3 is TGCAGTGCTAGAGATCGGACGCGCGGTCCCGGAGATACGCAGTATTTT.

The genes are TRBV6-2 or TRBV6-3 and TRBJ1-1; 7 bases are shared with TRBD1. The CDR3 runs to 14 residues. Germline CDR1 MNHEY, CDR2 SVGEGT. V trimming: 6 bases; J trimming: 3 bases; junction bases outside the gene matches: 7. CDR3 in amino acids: CASRKTGRDTEAFF. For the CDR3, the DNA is TGTGCCAGCAGGAAGACAGGGAGGGACACTGAAGCTTTCTTT.

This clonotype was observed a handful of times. The CDR3 region is CASSGLAGGREQYF. CDR3 in DNA: TGTGCCAGCAGCGGACTAGCGGGAGGCCGTGAGCAGTACTTC. The chain joins TRBV7-2 to TRBJ2-7, with 14 nucleotides matching TRBD2. Trimming cost V 5 bases and J 7 bases; bases outside gene matches: 4. Germline CDR1 reads SGHTA; CDR2 reads FQGNSA. The CDR3 is 14 residues long. The full variable domain, with the rest looked up from reference TRBV7-2 and TRBJ2-7, is GAGVSQSPSNKVTEKGKDVELRCDPISGHTALYWYRQSLGQGLEFLIYFQGNSAPDKSGLPSDRFSAERTGGSVSTLTIQRTQQEDSAVYLCASSGLAGGREQYFGPGTRLTVT.

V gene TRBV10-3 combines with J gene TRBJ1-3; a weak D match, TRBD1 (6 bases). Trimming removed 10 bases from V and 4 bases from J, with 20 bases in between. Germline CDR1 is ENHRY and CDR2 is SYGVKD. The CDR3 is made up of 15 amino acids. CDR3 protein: CATIDRRIGGNTIYF. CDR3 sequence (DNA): TGTGCCACGATCGACAGGCGTATAGGGGGAAACACCATATATTTT.

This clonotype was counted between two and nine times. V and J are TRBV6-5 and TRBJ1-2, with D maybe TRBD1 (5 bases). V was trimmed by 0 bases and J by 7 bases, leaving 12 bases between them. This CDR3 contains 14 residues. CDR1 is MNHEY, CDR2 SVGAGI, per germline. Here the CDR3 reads CASSYSRRVGGYTF. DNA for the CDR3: TGTGCCAGCAGTTACTCTCGCAGGGTCGGTGGCTACACCTTC.

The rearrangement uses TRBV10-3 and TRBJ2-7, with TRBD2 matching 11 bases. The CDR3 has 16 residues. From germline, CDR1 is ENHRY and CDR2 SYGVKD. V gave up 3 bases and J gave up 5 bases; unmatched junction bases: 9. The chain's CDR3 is CAISDHSGRAADEQYF. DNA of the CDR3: TGTGCCATCAGTGATCATAGCGGGAGGGCTGCAGACGAGCAGTACTTC.

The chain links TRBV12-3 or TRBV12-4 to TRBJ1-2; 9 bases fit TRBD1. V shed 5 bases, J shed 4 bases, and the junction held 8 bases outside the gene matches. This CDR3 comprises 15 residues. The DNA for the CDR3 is TGTGCCAGCAGTGCTCTTACAGGGGGCGGCTATGGCTACACCTTC. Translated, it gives CASSALTGGGYGYTF.

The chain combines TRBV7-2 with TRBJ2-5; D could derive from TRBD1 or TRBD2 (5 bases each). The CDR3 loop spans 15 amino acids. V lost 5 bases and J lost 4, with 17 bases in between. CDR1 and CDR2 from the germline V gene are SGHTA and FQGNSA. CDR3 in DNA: TGTGCCAGCAGCCCTGTCCAGGGAGCTTCAGAGACCCAGTACTTC. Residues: CASSPVQGASETQYF.

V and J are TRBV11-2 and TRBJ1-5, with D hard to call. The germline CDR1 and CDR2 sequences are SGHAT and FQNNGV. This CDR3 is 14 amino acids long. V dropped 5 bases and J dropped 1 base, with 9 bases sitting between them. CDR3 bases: TGTGCCAGCAGCCCCCCAGGCAGCAATCAGCCCCAGCATTTT. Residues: CASSPPGSNQPQHF.

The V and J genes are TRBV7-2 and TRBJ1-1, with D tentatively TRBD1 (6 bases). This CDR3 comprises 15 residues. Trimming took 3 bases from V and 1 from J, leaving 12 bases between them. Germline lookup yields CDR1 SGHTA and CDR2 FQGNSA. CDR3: CASSLAVGANTEAFF. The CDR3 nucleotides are TGTGCCAGCAGCTTGGCTGTGGGGGCGAACACTGAAGCTTTCTTT.